This TCR beta chain was captured by sequencing in a study of T-cell memory formation after mild COVID-19. Study findings and constraints: For contracting clones, CD4+ ones sat mainly in CM and EM, CD8+ in EMRA.

TCRdb re-derived calls from the 5' RACE reads in MiXCR, one entry per CDR3 protein. This sample has some 120,000 distinct CDR3 sequences, with approximately 6.3% found just once. Regarding this clonotype: Its antigen remains unknown.

V lost 1 base and J lost 10, with 9 bases in between. This CDR3 contains 11 residues. Germline CDR1 reads SGHDT; CDR2 reads YYEEEE. The sample was PBMCs or a T cell subset sorted from them (not recorded which). The V call is TRBV5-6, the J call TRBJ2-7, with no clear D. The TCR comes from an adult woman who had mild COVID-19 (a few samples of this study predate the infection). Cell type and time point are not known. CDR3 sequence (DNA): TGTGCCAGCAGCTTGTCCGGCCTCCAGTACTTC. Protein product: CASSLSGLQYF.